Listed here are 8 T cell receptor beta chains from one sample, sequenced in a study of vaccination and CD4 T cells after COVID-19. Sequencing of the DNA from cultured CD4+ T cells was carried out with the Oncomine TCR Beta short-read assay. From the PCR reads, TCRdb called clonotypes with MiXCR, one entry per CDR3 protein. The table lists tens of thousands of distinct CDR3 sequences, around two fifths of them singletons. Their antigen targets remain unknown. The time point is: late sampling 161 to 241 days after vaccination in a few convalescent patients. Noted treatment: roughly 10-day PBMC culture with coronavirus spike peptide pools or control peptides (ViraFEST assay). This specimen consisted of CD4+ T cells from blood, cultured in vitro, obtained about 7 months after SARS-CoV-2 vaccination. These receptors were collected from a human donor who had recovered from COVID-19.

The sample holds a few counts of this clonotype. CDR3 amino acids: CSAPRAGRDTQYF. CDR3 coding DNA: TGCAGTGCCCCCCGCGCCGGAAGGGATACGCAGTATTTT. The V and J genes are TRBV20-1 and TRBJ2-3; D call uncertain. The V end lost 6 bases, the J end lost 6 bases, and 16 bases lay between the germline ends. The CDR3 spans 13 residues. Germline lookup yields CDR1 DFQATT and CDR2 SNEGSKA (reference sequence).

This clonotype was detected only once. The chain recombines TRBV6-1 with TRBJ2-1; D not certain. V shed 10 bases and J shed 9 bases, with 10 bases lying between them. The CDR3 runs 10 residues. Germline V gives CDR1 MNHNS, CDR2 SASEGT. The CDR3 DNA sequence: TGTGCCATCCGTGGCGGTGAGCAGTTCTTC. It translates to CAIRGGEQFF.

The chain links TRBV11-1 to TRBJ1-1; D is possibly TRBD1 (5 bases). V was trimmed by 1 base and J by 1 base, leaving 10 bases between them. Germline loops: CDR1 SGHAT, CDR2 FQDESV (reference sequence). CDR3 length equals 15 residues. In nucleotides, the CDR3 is TGTGCCAGCAGCTTAGGGGGGATTCGGAACACTGAAGCTTTCTTT. This codes for CASSLGGIRNTEAFF.

This clonotype was counted between two and nine times. The V gene is TRBV7-8, the J gene TRBJ1-6; TRBD1 matches at 9 bases. The CDR3 has 15 amino acids. J gave up 10 bases and V 0 bases, and 4 bases lay outside the gene matches. CDR1 SGHVS and CDR2 FQNEAQ come from the germline V gene. This chain's CDR3 is CASSLALQGASPLHF. The DNA for the CDR3 is TGTGCCAGCAGCTTAGCTCTACAGGGGGCCTCACCCCTCCACTTT.

The gene calls are TRBV5-1 and TRBJ1-6; 8 nucleotides align to TRBD1. The CDR3 covers 14 residues. Germline-derived CDR1 and CDR2 are SGHRS and YFSETQ. V was pared by 6 bases and J by 4 bases, with 3 bases of the junction left unmatched. In nucleotides, the CDR3 is TGCGCCAGCACGGACAGGGCTTATAATTCACCCCTCCACTTT. The encoded protein is CASTDRAYNSPLHF. Full variable domain (outside the CDR3, taken from reference TRBV5-1 and TRBJ1-6): KAGVTQTPRYLIKTRGQQVTLSCSPISGHRSVSWYQQTPGQGLQFLFEYFSETQRNKGNFPGRFSGRQFSNSRSEMNVSTLELGDSALYLCASTDRAYNSPLHFGNGTRLTVT.

There are a few counts of this clonotype. The chain uses TRBV6-5 and TRBJ2-7, with 7 bases that match TRBD1. The CDR3 covers 14 residues. Losses at the gene ends were 2 bases for V and 6 bases for J; bases not matched to a gene: 7. Germline loops: CDR1 MNHEY, CDR2 SVGAGI. CDR3 DNA sequence: TGTGCCAGCAGTTACACCAGGGGGATAGGCGAGCAGTACTTC. Amino acid sequence: CASSYTRGIGEQYF.

This clonotype was counted a few times. The rearrangement uses TRBV20-1 and TRBJ1-5; D is unclear. Trimming cost V 6 bases and J 4 bases, with 13 bases left between them. The CDR3 consists of 13 residues. The germline CDR1 and CDR2 sequences are DFQATT and SNEGSKA (reference sequence). As DNA, the CDR3 is TGCAGTGCAGCCCGGGTCCTAAATCAGCCCCAGCATTTT. This sequence encodes CSAARVLNQPQHF.

This clonotype was counted a single time. V gene TRBV20-1 combines with J gene TRBJ1-2; D possibly corresponds to TRBD1 (6 bases). V lost 5 bases to trimming and J lost 6 bases, with 25 bases between them. The CDR3 covers 16 residues. Germline V CDR1 and CDR2: DFQATT, SNEGSKA (reference sequence). The CDR3 DNA reads TGCAGTGCTGGAGGGGGGGACCGCGCATTTGGGCATGGCTACACCTTC. Translating it yields CSAGGGDRAFGHGYTF.